This T cell receptor (beta chain) stems from a study of cytomegalovirus exposure and HLA in healthy donors. PCR amplification relied on 60 Vbeta primers (plus 13 Jbeta primers). Profiling relied on immunoSEQ multiplex PCR, and the TCRdb table lists in-frame clones only, not all of them. The sample has approximately 210,000 clones, 77% seen once; the top ten hold approximately 2%. This clone has a handful of counts. Germline CDR1 reads SNHLY; CDR2 reads FYNNEI. The CDR3 totals 12 residues. Trimming stripped 6 bases from V and 2 bases from J, with 8 bases between. V usage is TRBV2 and J usage is TRBJ2-7; D is unresolved. The sample was PBMCs. The receptor was derived from a woman between 25 and 40 years old in good health and CMV-seropositive. CDR3 sequence reads: CASRATTYEQYF. The CDR3 DNA sequence: TGTGCCAGCAGGGCTACTACCTACGAGCAGTACTTC.